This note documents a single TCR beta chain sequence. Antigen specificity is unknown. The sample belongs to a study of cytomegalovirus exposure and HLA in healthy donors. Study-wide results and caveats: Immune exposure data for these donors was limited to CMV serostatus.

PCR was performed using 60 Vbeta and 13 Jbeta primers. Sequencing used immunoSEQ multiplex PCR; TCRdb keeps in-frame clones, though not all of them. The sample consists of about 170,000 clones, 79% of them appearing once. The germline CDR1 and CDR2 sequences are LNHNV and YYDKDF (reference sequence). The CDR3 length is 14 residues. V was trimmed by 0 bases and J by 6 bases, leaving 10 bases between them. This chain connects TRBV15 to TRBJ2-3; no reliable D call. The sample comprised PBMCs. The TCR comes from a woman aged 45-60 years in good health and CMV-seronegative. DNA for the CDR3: TGTGCCACCAGCAGAGATCGGGTTTTCGATACGCAGTATTTT. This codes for CATSRDRVFDTQYF.